This TCR beta chain was retrieved from a study of shared clonotypes between healthy human individuals. Overall study results and limits: Naive subsets, compared against memory subsets, generally had larger estimated richness values.

CD8 cells regarded as naive lacked CD45RO, were positively chosen for CCR7, and omitted terminally differentiated effector memory CD45RA+ cells. All donors were Caucasian adults living in Nashville, Tennessee. Running of the assay took place at deep level. Sequencing was performed with immunoSEQ multiplex PCR; in TCRdb, only in-frame clones are kept and a portion is missing. The table has approximately 600,000 clones, about 95% seen once. Worth noting for this clone: Its cognate antigen is unknown.

The source material was naive CD8+ T cells sorted from blood. The sequence was collected from a woman in her twenties or thirties in good health.

CDR3 bases: TGTGCCAGCAGCAAAGAGCGAGGGAGTGGTACAGATACGCAGTATTTT. It encodes CASSKERGSGTDTQYF. The chain employs TRBV21-1 and TRBJ2-3; the DNA was not used to check the table's D call, TRBD2. TRBV21-1 is a listed pseudogene. The CDR3 covers 16 residues.